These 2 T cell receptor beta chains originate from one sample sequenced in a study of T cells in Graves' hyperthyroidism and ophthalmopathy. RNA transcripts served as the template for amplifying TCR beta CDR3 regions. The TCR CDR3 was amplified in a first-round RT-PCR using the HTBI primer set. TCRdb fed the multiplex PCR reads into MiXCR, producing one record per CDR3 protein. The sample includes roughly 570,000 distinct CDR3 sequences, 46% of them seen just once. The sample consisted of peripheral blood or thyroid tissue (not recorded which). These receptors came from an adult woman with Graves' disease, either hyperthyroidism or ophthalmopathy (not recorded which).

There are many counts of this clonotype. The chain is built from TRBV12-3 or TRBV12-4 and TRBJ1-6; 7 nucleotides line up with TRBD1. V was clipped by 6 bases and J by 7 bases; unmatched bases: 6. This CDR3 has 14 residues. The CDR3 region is CASSLGTVNSPLHF. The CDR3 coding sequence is TGTGCCAGCAGCCTTGGGACAGTAAATTCACCCCTCCACTTT.

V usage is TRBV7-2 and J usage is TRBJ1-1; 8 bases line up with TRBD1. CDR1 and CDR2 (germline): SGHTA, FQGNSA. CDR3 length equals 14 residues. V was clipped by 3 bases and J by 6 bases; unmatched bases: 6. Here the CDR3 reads CASSFSGGRAEAFF. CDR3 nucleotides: TGTGCCAGCAGCTTCTCAGGGGGCCGGGCTGAAGCTTTCTTT.